This TCR beta chain is from a study of T cell responses to AZD1222 COVID-19 vaccine. The study's findings and limits: Just five or six AZD1222 recipients were seropositive at baseline. Spike-spanning, vaccine-associated CD4 TCRs were dominant at 160-218 and 743-854.

Generated by immunoSEQ multiplex PCR, the TCRdb table keeps only in-frame clones and is missing some. The sample carries approximately 110,000 clones, roughly 84% recorded once. This CDR3 region has 14 residues. Germline V gives CDR1 MNHNS, CDR2 SASEGT. About this clone: The antigen is not known. One end of the junction varies from germline; a read error may be responsible.

The TCR originated in an adult in good health. The sequencing here drew on peripheral blood, taken on day 0 of AZD1222 vaccination. The chain carries TRBV6-1 and TRBJ1-3; TRBD1 aligns across 8 bases. CDR3 bases: TGTGCCAGCAGTTTGGGTGGACAGGGAAGCACCATATATTTT. Translating gives CASSLGGQGSTIYF.